What follows are 8 T cell receptor beta chains derived from one specimen sequenced in a study of blood T cell repertoires in COVID-19. Measured with immunoSEQ multiplex PCR; TCRdb has only the in-frame clones, and not every one. This table has tens of thousands of clones, roughly 87% appearing once. Sequenced: peripheral blood. These receptors came from a man in his 60s with COVID-19, enrolled during active disease.

This chain joins TRBV6-5 and TRBJ2-1, with 10 bases matching TRBD1. The CDR3 is made up of 15 amino acids. V shed 6 bases and J 3 bases; nucleotides not matched to a gene: 5. CDR1 is MNHEY, CDR2 SVGAGI, per germline. CDR3 DNA: TGTGCCAGCAGGGCGGGACAGGGGCTCTACAATGAGCAGTTCTTC. This encodes CASRAGQGLYNEQFF.

The chain links TRBV13 to TRBJ2-7, with TRBD2 matching over 9 bases. Germline V gives CDR1 PRHDT, CDR2 FYEKMQ (reference sequence). V lost 5 bases and J lost 3; bases outside the gene matches: 5. This CDR3 has 14 amino acids. The CDR3 sequence: CASSQGLANYEQYF. In DNA, the CDR3 is TGTGCCAGCAGCCAGGGACTAGCCAACTACGAGCAGTACTTC.

The chain joins TRBV28 to TRBJ1-2; TRBD1 agrees at 10 bases. The germline gives CDR1 MDHEN, CDR2 SYDVKM. After removal of 6 bases from V and 6 bases from J, the junction contained 4 bases not matched to a gene. CDR3 length: 13 residues. The CDR3 DNA sequence: TGTGCCAGCAGACGGGACAGGGGACATGGCTACACCTTC. This encodes CASRRDRGHGYTF.

This chain connects TRBV7-8 to TRBJ2-7, with TRBD2 as a possible D gene (6 bases). Germline V gene sequence: CDR1 SGHVS, CDR2 FQNEAQ. Trimming removed 8 bases from V and 0 bases from J, with 20 bases in between. The CDR3 consists of 16 residues. This CDR3 reads CASASAGQDGSYEQYF. CDR3 in DNA: TGTGCCAGCGCCTCCGCGGGGCAGGACGGCTCCTACGAGCAGTACTTC.

The rearrangement joins TRBV4-2 to TRBJ2-7; the match to TRBD2 covers 10 bases. In germline, CDR1 is LGHNA, CDR2 YNFKEQ. The CDR3 is 16 residues long. V was clipped by 0 bases and J by 6 bases; unmatched bases: 8. The CDR3 spells CASSQDLLLAGTEQYF. CDR3 bases: TGTGCCAGCAGCCAAGATCTACTACTAGCGGGAACCGAGCAGTACTTC.

The chain is built from TRBV30 and TRBJ2-2; maybe TRBD2 (6 bases). V was pared by 7 bases and J by 1 base, with 19 bases between. This CDR3 is 16 amino acids long. Per the germline V gene, CDR1 is GTSNPN and CDR2 is SVGIG (reference sequence). The CDR3 sequence: CAFSGLQGGNTGELFF. CDR3 coding DNA: TGTGCCTTCTCGGGCCTTCAGGGAGGGAACACCGGGGAGCTGTTTTTT.

The V call is TRBV6-5, the J call TRBJ2-7; tentative D call: TRBD2 (7 bases). V lost 10 bases to trimming and J lost 1 base, with 17 bases between them. This CDR3 comprises 14 residues. Germline values: CDR1 MNHEY, CDR2 SVGAGI. The chain's CDR3 is CATRGGRGSYEQYF. The CDR3 DNA reads TGTGCCACAAGGGGGGGGAGGGGTTCCTACGAGCAGTACTTC.

This rearrangement joins TRBV7-2 to TRBJ2-5; TRBD2 agrees at 8 bases. The CDR3 runs 14 residues. Germline loops: CDR1 SGHTA, CDR2 FQGNSA. The V gene end was trimmed by 2 bases and the J gene end by 6 bases; junction bases not matched to a gene: 5. The CDR3 sequence: CASSLPRGVKTQYF. DNA for the CDR3: TGTGCCAGCAGCTTACCGCGGGGGGTGAAGACCCAGTACTTC.